The text below deals with one T cell receptor beta chain. The sample originates from a study of blood T cells in healthy people across ages. Together with a sample-barcoded 5' primer, a J-beta primer mix was included in a second PCR lasting about 6 to 11 cycles. Each CDR3 protein is one row after TCRdb ran MiXCR on the 5' RACE reads. This sample has 1.2 million to 1.5 million distinct CDR3 sequences, with approximately 40% found just once. Trimming removed 2 bases from V and 0 bases from J, with 5 bases in between. CDR1 and CDR2 (germline): SNHLY, FYNNEI. This CDR3 contains 14 residues. The specimen was blood. The receptor comes from a woman in her late teens or twenties in good health. V and J are TRBV2 and TRBJ2-4; the D is unclear. Here the CDR3 reads CASSEKEAKNIQYF. As DNA, the CDR3 is TGTGCCAGCAGTGAAAAGGAAGCCAAAAACATTCAGTACTTC.